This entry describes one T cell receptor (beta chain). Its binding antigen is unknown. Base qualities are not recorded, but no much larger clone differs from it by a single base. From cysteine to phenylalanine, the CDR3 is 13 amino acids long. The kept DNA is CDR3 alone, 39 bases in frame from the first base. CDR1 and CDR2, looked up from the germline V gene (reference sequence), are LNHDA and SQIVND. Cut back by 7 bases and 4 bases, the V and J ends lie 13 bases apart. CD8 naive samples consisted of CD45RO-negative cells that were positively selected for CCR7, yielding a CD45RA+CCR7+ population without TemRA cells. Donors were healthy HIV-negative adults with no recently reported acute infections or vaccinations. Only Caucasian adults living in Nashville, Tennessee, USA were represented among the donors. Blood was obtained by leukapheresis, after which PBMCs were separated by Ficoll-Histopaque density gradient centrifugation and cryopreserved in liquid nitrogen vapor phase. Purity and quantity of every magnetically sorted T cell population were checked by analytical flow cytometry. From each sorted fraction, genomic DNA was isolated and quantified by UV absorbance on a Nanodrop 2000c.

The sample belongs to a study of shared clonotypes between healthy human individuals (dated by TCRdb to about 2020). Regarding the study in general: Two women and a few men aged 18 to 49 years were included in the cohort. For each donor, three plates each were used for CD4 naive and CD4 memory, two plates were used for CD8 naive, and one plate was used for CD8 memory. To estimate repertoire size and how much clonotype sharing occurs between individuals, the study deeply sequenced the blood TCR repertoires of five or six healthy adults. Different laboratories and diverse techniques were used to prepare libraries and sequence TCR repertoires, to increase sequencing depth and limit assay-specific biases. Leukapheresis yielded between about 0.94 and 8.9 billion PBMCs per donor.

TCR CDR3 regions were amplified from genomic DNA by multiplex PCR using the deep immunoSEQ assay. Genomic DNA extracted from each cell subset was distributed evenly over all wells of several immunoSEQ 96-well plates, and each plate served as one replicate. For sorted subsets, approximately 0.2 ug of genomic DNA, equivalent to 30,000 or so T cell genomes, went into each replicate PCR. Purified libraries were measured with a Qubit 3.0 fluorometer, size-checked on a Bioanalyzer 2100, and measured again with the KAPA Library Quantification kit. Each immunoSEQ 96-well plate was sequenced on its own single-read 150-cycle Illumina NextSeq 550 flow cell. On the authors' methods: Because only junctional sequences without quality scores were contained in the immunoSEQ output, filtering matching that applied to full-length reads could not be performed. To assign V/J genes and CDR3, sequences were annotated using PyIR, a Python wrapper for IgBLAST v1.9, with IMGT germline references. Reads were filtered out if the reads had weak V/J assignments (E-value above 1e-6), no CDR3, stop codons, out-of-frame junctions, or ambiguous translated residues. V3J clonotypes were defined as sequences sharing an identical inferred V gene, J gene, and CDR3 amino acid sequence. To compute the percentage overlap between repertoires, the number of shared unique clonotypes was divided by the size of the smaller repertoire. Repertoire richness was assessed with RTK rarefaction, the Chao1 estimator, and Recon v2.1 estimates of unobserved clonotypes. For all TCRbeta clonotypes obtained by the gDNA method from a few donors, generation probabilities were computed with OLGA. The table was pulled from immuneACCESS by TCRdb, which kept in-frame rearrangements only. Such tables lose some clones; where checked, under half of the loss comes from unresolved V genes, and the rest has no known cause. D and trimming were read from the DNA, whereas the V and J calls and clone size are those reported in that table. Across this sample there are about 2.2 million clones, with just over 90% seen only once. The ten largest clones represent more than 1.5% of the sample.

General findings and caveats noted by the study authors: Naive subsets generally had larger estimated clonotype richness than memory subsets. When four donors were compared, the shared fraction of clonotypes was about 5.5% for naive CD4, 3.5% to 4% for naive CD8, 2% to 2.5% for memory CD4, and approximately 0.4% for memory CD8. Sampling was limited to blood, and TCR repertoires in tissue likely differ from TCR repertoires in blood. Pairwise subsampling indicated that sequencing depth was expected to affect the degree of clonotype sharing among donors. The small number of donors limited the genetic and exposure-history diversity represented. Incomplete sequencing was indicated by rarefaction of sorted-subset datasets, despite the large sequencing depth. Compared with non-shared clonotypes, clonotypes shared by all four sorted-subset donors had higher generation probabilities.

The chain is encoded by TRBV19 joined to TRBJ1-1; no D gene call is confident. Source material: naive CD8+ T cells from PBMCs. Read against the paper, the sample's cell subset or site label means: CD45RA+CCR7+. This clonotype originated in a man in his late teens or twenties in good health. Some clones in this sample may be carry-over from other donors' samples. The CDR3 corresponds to CASKGPMVTEAFF. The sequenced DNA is TGTGCCAGTAAGGGTCCTATGGTCACTGAAGCTTTCTTT.